This TCR beta chain was observed in a study of T cells in Graves' hyperthyroidism and ophthalmopathy. Amplification yielded TCR beta CDR3 regions, with RNA transcripts as the source. Using the HTBI primer set, a first-round RT-PCR was run on the TCR CDR3. TCRdb analysed the multiplex PCR reads with MiXCR anew, one entry per CDR3 protein. This table has under 200,000 distinct CDR3 sequences, over 8% appearing once. CDR3 size: 12 residues. Germline CDR1 is SGHVS and CDR2 is FQNEAQ. With 2 bases removed from V and 9 bases from J, the gap between germline ends came to 8 bases. The study enrolled patients aged 18 to 65 with newly diagnosed hyperthyroidism of under 2 months' duration. This clonotype was counted at least ten times.

The chain joins TRBV7-8 to TRBJ2-1; D ambiguous. Sequencing input: blood. This TCR came from a woman between 18 and 29 years old with Graves' hyperthyroidism that later progressed to Graves' ophthalmopathy. The CDR3 nucleotides are TGTGCCAGCAGCTTACTTGTGACTGAGCAGTTCTTC. This encodes CASSLLVTEQFF.